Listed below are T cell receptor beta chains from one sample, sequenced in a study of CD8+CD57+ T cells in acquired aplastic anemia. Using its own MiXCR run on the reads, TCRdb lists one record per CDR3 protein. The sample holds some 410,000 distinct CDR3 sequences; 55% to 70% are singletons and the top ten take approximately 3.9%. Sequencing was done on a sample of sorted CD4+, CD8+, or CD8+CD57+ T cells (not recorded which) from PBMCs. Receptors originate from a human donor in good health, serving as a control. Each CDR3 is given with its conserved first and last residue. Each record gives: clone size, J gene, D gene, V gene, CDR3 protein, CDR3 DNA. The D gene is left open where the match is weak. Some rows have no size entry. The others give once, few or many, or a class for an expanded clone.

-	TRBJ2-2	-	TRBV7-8	CASSAGLALHVRYF	TGTGCCAGCAGCGCGGGTTTAGCGCTCCACGTTCGGTACTTT
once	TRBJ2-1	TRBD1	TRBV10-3	CAISELGTGGGSYNEQFF	TGTGCCATCAGTGAGCTAGGAACAGGGGGCGGATCCTACAATGAGCAGTTCTTC
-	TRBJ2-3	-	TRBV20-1	CSAGDQAPSQYF	TGCAGTGCGGGAGATCAGGCCCCCTCGCAGTATTTT
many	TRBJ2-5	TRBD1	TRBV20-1	CSATEGQGQETQYF	TGCAGTGCTACCGAGGGACAGGGCCAAGAGACCCAGTACTTC
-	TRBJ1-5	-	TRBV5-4	CASSLHGDGNQPQHF	TGTGCCAGCAGCTTGCACGGGGACGGCAATCAGCCCCAGCATTTT
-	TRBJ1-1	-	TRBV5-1	CASSNKAGNNF	TGTGCCAGCAGCAACAAGGCTGGTAATAACTTT
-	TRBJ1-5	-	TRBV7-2	CASSSSGAQDPPHHF	TGCGCCAGCAGTTCTAGCGGGGCACAAGATCCCCCCCACCATTTT
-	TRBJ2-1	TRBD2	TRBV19	CAISVTSGGSEQFF	TGTGCCATTAGTGTGACTAGCGGGGGGAGTGAGCAGTTCTTC
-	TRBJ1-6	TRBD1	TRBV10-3	CAISEDGTGNSPLHF	TGTGCCATCAGTGAGGACGGGACAGGGAATTCACCCCTCCACTTT
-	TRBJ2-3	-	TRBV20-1	CSASPPLETQYF	TGCAGCGCTAGTCCGCCTTTAGAGACCCAGTATTTT
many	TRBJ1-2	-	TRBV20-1	CSARDRQPRSYTF	TGCAGTGCTAGAGATAGACAGCCCCGGTCGTACACCTTC
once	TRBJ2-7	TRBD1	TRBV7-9	CASRITGAGLYKQYF	TGTGCCAGCCGTATAACAGGGGCCGGATTATACAAGCAGTACTTC
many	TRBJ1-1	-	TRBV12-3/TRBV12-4	CASSFSANTEAFF	TGTGCCAGCAGTTTTTCGGCTAACACTGAAGCTTTCTTT
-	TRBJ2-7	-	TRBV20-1	CSAGVPPAYQQYF	TGCAGCGCCGGGGTACCGCCGGCGTACCAGCAGTACTTC
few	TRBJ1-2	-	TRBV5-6	CASSLMVQGGGYTF	TGTGCCAGCAGCTTGATGGTACAGGGTGGAGGCTACACCTTC
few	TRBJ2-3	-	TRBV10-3	CAISEWIQRGDNTQYF	TGTGCCATCAGTGAGTGGATACAGAGGGGAGATAATACGCAGTATTTT
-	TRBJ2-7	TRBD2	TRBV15	CATSRDGLAGLASEQYF	TGTGCCACCAGCAGAGATGGTCTAGCGGGGCTCGCTAGCGAGCAGTACTTC
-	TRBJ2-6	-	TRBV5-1	CASSWAGDTYLTF	TGCGCCAGCAGCTGGGCCGGGGACACCTACCTGACTTTC
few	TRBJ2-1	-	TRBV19	CASSVSLVNEQFF	TGTGCCAGTAGTGTCAGCTTGGTAAATGAGCAGTTCTTC
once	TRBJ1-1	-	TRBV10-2	CASIDEVGDTDAIF	TGCGCCAGCATTGACGAAGTTGGGGACACTGACGCCATCTTT
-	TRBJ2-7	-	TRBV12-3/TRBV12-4	CASSGTPYEQYF	TGTGCCAGTAGTGGGACACCCTACGAGCAGTACTTC
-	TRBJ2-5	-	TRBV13	CASSLEYETQYF	TGTGCCAGCAGCTTGGAATACGAGACCCAGTACTTC
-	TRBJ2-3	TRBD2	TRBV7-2	CASSQTPLASPTDTQYF	TGTGCCAGCAGCCAGACACCACTAGCGAGCCCCACAGATACGCAGTATTTT
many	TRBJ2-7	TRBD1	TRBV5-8	CASSSWGQGEQYF	TGTGCCAGCAGCTCGTGGGGACAGGGCGAGCAGTACTTC
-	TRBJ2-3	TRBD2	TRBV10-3	CAIRGTSGGASLEQYF	TGTGCCATCAGGGGGACTAGCGGGGGGGCCTCCTTGGAGCAGTATTTT
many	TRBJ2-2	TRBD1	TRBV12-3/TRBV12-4	CASSVPGQGVTGELFF	TGTGCCAGCAGTGTACCGGGACAGGGAGTAACCGGGGAGCTGTTTTTT
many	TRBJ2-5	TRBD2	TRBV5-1	CASSFSSGGDETQYF	TGCGCCAGCAGCTTCTCAAGCGGGGGAGACGAGACCCAGTACTTC